These 24 T cell receptor beta chains were sequenced from one sample in a study of OX40 agonist ivuxolimab in advanced cancers. Produced via immunoSEQ multiplex PCR; TCRdb's table is partial and in-frame only. Counted here are tens of thousands of clones, around 90% occurring once; the ten biggest clones make up more than 1%. The source material was CD4+ or CD8+ T cells sorted from blood, sampled in a trial of the OX40 agonist ivuxolimab. The source of these receptors is an adult with an advanced solid tumor such as melanoma, head and neck, liver or kidney cancer.

The rearrangement links TRBV19 to TRBJ1-2; D gene ambiguous. The CDR3 consists of 12 residues. CDR1 and CDR2 (germline): LNHDA, SQIVND (reference sequence). Trimming stripped 9 bases from V and 7 bases from J, with 15 bases between. The CDR3: CASSLWSSGYTF. Here the CDR3 DNA reads TGTGCCAGCAGTTTATGGTCGAGTGGCTACACCTTC. The full variable domain, its missing parts supplied by reference TRBV19 and TRBJ1-2, is DGGITQSPKYLFRKEGQNVTLSCEQNLNHDAMYWYRQDPGQGLRLIYYSQIVNDFQKGDIAEGYSVSREKKESFPLTVTSAQKNPTAFYLCASSLWSSGYTFGSGTRLTVV.

The gene calls are TRBV18 and TRBJ2-3; 9 bases fit TRBD2. The ends lost 4 bases at V and 1 base at J; junction bases unmatched: 3. CDR3 length: 15 amino acids. Germline values: CDR1 KGHSH, CDR2 LQKENI. Here the CDR3 DNA reads TGTGCCAGCTCACTAGCGGGGGCCCGCACAGATACGCAGTATTTT. It is translated as CASSLAGARTDTQYF.

The CDR3 sequence: CASSEAGLAFNEQFF. CDR3 in DNA: TGTGCCAGCAGTGAAGCTGGACTAGCATTCAATGAGCAGTTCTTC. The chain has TRBV2 and TRBJ2-1; 8 bases align to TRBD2. This CDR3 contains 15 residues. The germline V gene has CDR1 SNHLY and CDR2 FYNNEI. The V and J ends lost 0 bases and 6 bases, in that order; junction bases with no gene match: 4. Full variable domain (rest looked up from reference TRBV2 and TRBJ2-1): EPEVTQTPSHQVTQMGQEVILRCVPISNHLYFYWYRQILGQKVEFLVSFYNNEISEKSEIFDDQFSVERPDGSNFTLKIRSTKLEDSAMYFCASSEAGLAFNEQFFGPGTRLTVL.

This chain uses TRBV25-1 with TRBJ1-6; 9 positions agree with TRBD1. Germline V CDR1 and CDR2: MGHDK, SYGVNS. The CDR3 runs to 15 residues. With V trimmed by 3 bases and J by 8 bases, 5 bases remained unmatched. The CDR3: CASSDPRTGDSPLHF. The CDR3 region has the DNA TGTGCCAGCAGTGATCCACGGACAGGGGATTCACCCCTCCACTTT.

This sequence joins TRBV23-1 and TRBJ2-1, with 12 bases fitting TRBD2. TRBV23-1 is sorted into the ORF group, with uncertain function. Germline trimming cut 3 bases from V and 2 bases from J; bases unmatched to any gene: 8. The CDR3 contains 18 residues. The CDR3 nucleotides read TGCGCCAGCAGTCACGTTCCACGGACTAGCGGGGCCTACAATGAGCAGTTCTTC. It codes for CASSHVPRTSGAYNEQFF.

This rearrangement joins TRBV18 to TRBJ2-7; D uncertain. V gave up 6 bases and J gave up 7 bases, with 10 bases separating them. CDR1 is KGHSH and CDR2 is LQKENI in the germline V gene. The CDR3 extends over 11 amino acids. In DNA form, the CDR3 reads TGTGCCAGCTCGGACCGGAAAGAGCAGTACTTC. Protein sequence: CASSDRKEQYF.

The gene calls are TRBV18 and TRBJ2-5; D unclear. CDR3 size: 14 residues. Germline V gene data show CDR1 as KGHSH and CDR2 as LQKENI. The germline V and J ends were trimmed by 2 bases and 5 bases, with 12 bases remaining between them. The CDR3 nucleotides read TGTGCCAGCTCACCAAGCCCGAGGCGGGAGACCCAGTACTTC. This sequence encodes CASSPSPRRETQYF.

This clone came up a few times. The rearrangement links TRBV15 to TRBJ1-1, with D maybe TRBD1 (5 bases). V shed 0 bases and J shed 10 bases, with 12 bases lying between them. The germline gives CDR1 LNHNV, CDR2 YYDKDF (reference sequence). CDR3 length: 13 amino acids. The CDR3 protein is CATSRDRTGLAFF. CDR3 coding DNA: TGTGCCACCAGCAGAGACCGAACAGGTTTAGCTTTCTTT.

The chain joins TRBV7-2 to TRBJ1-2; 10 bases match TRBD1. CDR1 and CDR2 (germline): SGHTA, FQGNSA. J lost 4 bases, V lost 4 bases, and 3 bases had no gene match. The CDR3 spans 14 residues. In nucleotides, the CDR3 is TGTGCCAGCAGCTCCCGGACAGGGGGCTATGGCTACACCTTC. Translated, it gives CASSSRTGGYGYTF.

The chain employs TRBV7-9 and TRBJ1-2; D is unresolved. The CDR3 runs to 15 residues. With 6 bases removed from V and 2 bases from J, the gap between germline ends came to 16 bases. Germline assignment: CDR1 SEHNR and CDR2 FQNEAQ (reference sequence). Here the CDR3 reads CASSSYTAGNYGYTF. The CDR3 nucleotides are TGTGCCAGCAGTTCCTATACTGCAGGAAACTATGGCTACACCTTC.

The chain uses TRBV6-6 and TRBJ2-5; D unclear. Trimming took 6 bases from V and 5 from J, leaving 10 bases between them. The CDR3 runs to 12 residues. The germline V gene has CDR1 MNHNY and CDR2 SVGAGI (reference sequence). The CDR3 protein is CASSPAEETQYF. CDR3 nucleotides: TGTGCCAGCAGCCCCGCTGAGGAGACCCAGTACTTC.

The chain has TRBV5-1 and TRBJ2-3, with 10 bases fitting TRBD2. Trimming at V came to 4 bases and at J to 1 base, leaving 6 bases not matched to a gene. Germline CDR1 reads SGHRS; CDR2 reads YFSETQ. CDR3 length: 16 amino acids. CDR3 sequence (DNA): TGCGCCAGCAGCCCCGGACTAGCGGTACGCACAGATACGCAGTATTTT. It is translated as CASSPGLAVRTDTQYF.

The rearrangement uses TRBV21-1 and TRBJ2-5; TRBD2 was called by the table and not checked on the DNA. TRBV21-1 is reported as a pseudogene. CDR3 length: 21 residues. CDR3: CASSKPERGTSGGAPGETQYF. The CDR3, as DNA: TGTGCCAGCAGCAAACCCGAACGGGGGACTAGCGGGGGGGCCCCGGGAGAGACCCAGTACTTC.

V usage is TRBV5-4 and J usage is TRBJ1-2, with D possibly matching TRBD1 (6 bases). Germline CDR1 and CDR2: SGHNT and YYREEE (reference sequence). The CDR3 extends over 14 amino acids. V dropped 1 base and J dropped 4 bases, with 11 bases sitting between them. The CDR3 DNA sequence: TGTGCCAGCAGCTTGAACAGGGCCCCCTATGGCTACACCTTC. Translating gives CASSLNRAPYGYTF.

In this sample, this clone turned up a few times. The rearrangement uses TRBV5-4 and TRBJ2-5, with TRBD2 matching 12 bases. The V gene's germline CDR1 is SGHNT and CDR2 YYREEE (reference sequence). J gave up 4 bases and V 3 bases, and 7 bases lay outside the gene matches. The CDR3 length is 16 residues. The CDR3 loop is CASSSSGGALRETQYF. The CDR3 DNA sequence: TGTGCCAGCAGCTCTAGCGGGGGGGCTCTCAGAGAGACCCAGTACTTC.

The V and J genes are TRBV19 and TRBJ1-3, with D perhaps matching TRBD1 (5 bases). This CDR3 is 14 amino acids long. V was trimmed by 5 bases and J by 5 bases, leaving 13 bases between them. From germline, CDR1 is LNHDA and CDR2 SQIVND (reference sequence). The CDR3 loop is CASSFAGGRNTIYF. Written as DNA, the CDR3 is TGTGCCAGTAGTTTTGCCGGGGGGAGAAACACCATATATTTT.

J is TRBJ1-2 and V is TRBV7-9; 9 bases map to TRBD1. Germline V CDR1 and CDR2: SEHNR, FQNEAQ (reference sequence). The CDR3 length is 15 residues. V lost 5 bases, J lost 8 bases, and 12 bases stayed unmatched. The CDR3 DNA reads TGTGCCAGCAGCCCTACCTGGGGACAGGGATTCGGCTACACCTTC. It translates to CASSPTWGQGFGYTF.

The chain uses TRBV27 and TRBJ2-7; TRBD2 matches at 10 bases. Germline CDR1 and CDR2: MNHEY and SMNVEV (reference sequence). The CDR3 has 18 residues. V gave up 6 bases and J gave up 0 bases; unmatched junction bases: 14. Here the CDR3 DNA reads TGTGCCAGCAGCACCCGACTTAGCGGGGGGTGGAGCTCCTACGAGCAGTACTTC. It yields the protein CASSTRLSGGWSSYEQYF.

This clone occurred once. This rearrangement joins TRBV6-5 to TRBJ1-3; 8 bases are a match to TRBD1. The length of the CDR3 is 14 residues. Germline V gene data show CDR1 as MNHEY and CDR2 as SVGAGI. The junction had 10 bases not matched to a gene; V was cut back by 6 bases and J by 9 bases. The CDR3 DNA follows: TGTGCCAGCAGAATCTCCCAGGGGGCGACCACCATATATTTT. This codes for CASRISQGATTIYF.

This chain connects TRBV18 to TRBJ1-2, with TRBD1 matching 9 bases. The CDR3 runs 17 residues. Trimming cost V 1 base and J 7 bases; bases outside gene matches: 13. Germline loops: CDR1 KGHSH, CDR2 LQKENI. As DNA, the CDR3 is TGTGCCAGCTCACCACAAGGTTCGCTACAGGGGGCTAGTGGCTACACCTTC. It yields the protein CASSPQGSLQGASGYTF.

The rearrangement links TRBV5-1 to TRBJ2-2; D uncertain. The ends were cut back, 1 base at V and 4 bases at J, with 14 bases in the middle. CDR3 length equals 16 residues. Germline values: CDR1 SGHRS, CDR2 YFSETQ. This CDR3 reads CASSLSGLGITGELFF. In DNA, the CDR3 is TGCGCCAGCAGCTTGTCCGGGCTAGGAATCACCGGGGAGCTGTTTTTT.

The CDR3 nucleotides are TGTGCCAGCAGAGGAAAGGTGACCGGGGAGCTGTTTTTT. This codes for CASRGKVTGELFF. The chain links TRBV7-8 to TRBJ2-2, with no clear D. V was trimmed by 6 bases and J by 5 bases, leaving 10 bases between them. There are 13 residues in the CDR3. Germline V gene lookup returns CDR1 SGHVS and CDR2 FQNEAQ.

V and J are TRBV27 and TRBJ1-1; D gene uncertain. CDR3 length: 13 residues. Germline V lookup: CDR1 MNHEY, CDR2 SMNVEV (reference sequence). The V end lost 5 bases, the J end lost 4 bases, and 11 bases lay between the germline ends. CDR3: CASSLGRTTEAFF. The CDR3 coding sequence is TGTGCCAGCAGTCTAGGGAGGACCACTGAAGCTTTCTTT.

The CDR3 loop is CASSPDRANYNEQFF. CDR3 coding DNA: TGTGCCAGCAGCCCCGACAGGGCAAACTACAATGAGCAGTTCTTC. The chain couples TRBV11-2 to TRBJ2-1; TRBD1 agrees at 7 bases. Germline lookup yields CDR1 SGHAT and CDR2 FQNNGV. CDR3 length equals 15 residues. V was clipped by 5 bases and J by 3 bases; unmatched bases: 7.